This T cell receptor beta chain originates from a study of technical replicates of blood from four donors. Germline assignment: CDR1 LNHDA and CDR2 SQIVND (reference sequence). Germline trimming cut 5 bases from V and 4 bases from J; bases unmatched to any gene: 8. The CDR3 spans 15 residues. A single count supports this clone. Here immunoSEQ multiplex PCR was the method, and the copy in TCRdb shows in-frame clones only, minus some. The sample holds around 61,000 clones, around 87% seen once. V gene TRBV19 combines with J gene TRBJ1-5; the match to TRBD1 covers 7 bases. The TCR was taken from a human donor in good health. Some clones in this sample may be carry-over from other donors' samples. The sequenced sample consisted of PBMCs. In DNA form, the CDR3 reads TGTGCCAGTAGTCTCGCCCCGGGACAGAATCAGCCCCAGCATTTT. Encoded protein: CASSLAPGQNQPQHF.